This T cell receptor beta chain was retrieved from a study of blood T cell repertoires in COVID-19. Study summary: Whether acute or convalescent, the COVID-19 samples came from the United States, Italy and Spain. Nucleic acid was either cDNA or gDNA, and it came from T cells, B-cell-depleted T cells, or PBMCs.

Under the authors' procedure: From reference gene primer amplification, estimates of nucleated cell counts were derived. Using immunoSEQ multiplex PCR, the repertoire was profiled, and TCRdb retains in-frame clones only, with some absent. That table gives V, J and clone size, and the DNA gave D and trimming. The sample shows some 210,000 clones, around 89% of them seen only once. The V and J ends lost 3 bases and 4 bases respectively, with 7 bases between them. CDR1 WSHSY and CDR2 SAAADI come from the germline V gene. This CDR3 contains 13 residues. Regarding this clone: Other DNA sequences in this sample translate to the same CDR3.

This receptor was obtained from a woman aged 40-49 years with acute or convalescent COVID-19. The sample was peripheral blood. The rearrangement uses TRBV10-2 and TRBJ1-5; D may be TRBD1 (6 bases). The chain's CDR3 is CASSDQGNQPQHF. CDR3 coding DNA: TGCGCCAGCAGTGATCAGGGGAATCAGCCCCAGCATTTT.